The next 12 T cell receptor beta chains were all read from a single sample in a study of blood T cells in healthy people across ages. Next came a second PCR, run for about 7 to 12 cycles, which used a sample-barcoded 5' primer along with a J-beta primer mix. TCRdb re-called the 5' RACE reads through MiXCR, storing one row per CDR3 protein. Counted here are around 650,000 distinct CDR3 sequences, approximately 31% occurring once; the ten biggest clones make up 15%. The sequenced material came from blood. The receptors stem from a woman of 80 years or more in good health.

The genes are TRBV7-2 and TRBJ2-1; D call uncertain. The CDR3 sequence is 14 residues long. Trimming pared 5 bases from V and 8 bases from J, leaving 16 bases between. Germline CDR1 SGHTA, CDR2 FQGNSA. The CDR3 protein is CASSPLQKVYEQFF. The CDR3 region has the DNA TGTGCCAGCAGCCCTTTACAAAAGGTCTATGAGCAGTTCTTC.

Worth noting for this clonotype: With a much larger clone just one base away, this may be a read error. J is TRBJ2-1 and V is TRBV20-1; D not resolved. The last part of the DNA fits TRBJ2-7 better; the J call may be wrong. Germline V gene lookup returns CDR1 DFQATT and CDR2 SNEGSKA (reference sequence). This CDR3 is 14 amino acids long. CDR3 region: CSARDPRQYNEQYF. Written as DNA, the CDR3 is TGCAGTGCTAGAGATCCCCGGCAGTACAATGAGCAGTACTTC.

This clonotype was found many times. The chain joins TRBV7-8 to TRBJ2-1; a possible D gene is TRBD2 (5 bases). V lost 4 bases and J 7 bases, leaving 11 bases between the germline ends. The length of the CDR3 is 13 residues. Germline V gives CDR1 SGHVS, CDR2 FQNEAQ. The chain's CDR3 is CASSSGGGNEQFF. The CDR3 DNA follows: TGTGCCAGCAGCTCAGGAGGCGGGAATGAGCAGTTCTTC.

This clonotype was detected a few times. The chain has TRBV7-3 and TRBJ2-2; 7 bases fit TRBD2. Germline V gene lookup returns CDR1 SGHTA and CDR2 FQGTGA. The CDR3 extends over 18 amino acids. V shed 5 bases, J shed 5 bases, and the junction held 17 bases outside the gene matches. For the CDR3, the DNA is TGTGCCAGCAGCCGCCACGTTGCGGGGGAACTCCGGACCGGGGAGCTGTTTTTT. It codes for CASSRHVAGELRTGELFF.

This clonotype showed up many times. The chain combines TRBV12-3 or TRBV12-4 with TRBJ1-1, with a weak D call TRBD1 (6 bases). Trimming took off 3 bases at V and 5 bases at J, with 10 bases between the two ends. This CDR3 has 13 residues. The CDR3 DNA sequence: TGTGCCAGCAGTTTCAGGGGAGGAACTGAAGCTTTCTTT. Translating it yields CASSFRGGTEAFF.

This chain joins TRBV4-2 and TRBJ2-1; TRBD2 matches at 7 bases. V lost 0 bases, J lost 4 bases, and 3 bases stayed unmatched. Germline V gene lookup returns CDR1 LGHNA and CDR2 YNFKEQ. This CDR3 contains 15 residues. The CDR3, as DNA: TGTGCCAGCAGCCAAGAGAGCGGGGCTTACAATGAGCAGTTCTTC. Encoded protein: CASSQESGAYNEQFF.

V is TRBV6-6 and J is TRBJ2-2; D ambiguous. The CDR3 runs 16 residues. V was cut by 4 bases and J by 0 bases, with 12 bases left in between. CDR1 MNHNY and CDR2 SVGAGI come from the germline V gene (reference sequence). The DNA for the CDR3 is TGTGCCAGCAGTTCGGCCAACCCATCGAACACCGGGGAGCTGTTTTTT. Amino acids: CASSSANPSNTGELFF.

Comment on this clonotype: Possible read error: a much larger clone is one base away. The chain recombines TRBV24-1 with TRBJ2-2, with unresolved D. This CDR3 contains 13 residues. The germline V gene has CDR1 KGHDR and CDR2 SFDVKD. The CDR3: CTTSDSWTGELFF. The CDR3 nucleotides read TGTACCACCAGTGATTCGTGGACCGGGGAGCTGTTTTTT.

This chain links TRBV5-6 with TRBJ1-1, with 7 bases matching TRBD1. Germline CDR1 reads SGHDT; CDR2 reads YYEEEE. V was clipped by 0 bases and J by 0 bases; unmatched bases: 8. The CDR3 runs 17 residues. In nucleotides, the CDR3 is TGTGCCAGCAGCTTGGATAAGGGGGCCCGCATGAACACTGAAGCTTTCTTT. Amino acids: CASSLDKGARMNTEAFF.

This chain connects TRBV20-1 to TRBJ2-1; no clear D. The CDR3 extends over 15 amino acids. Germline V lookup: CDR1 DFQATT, CDR2 SNEGSKA (reference sequence). V lost 2 bases, J lost 4 bases, and 15 bases lay in between. The chain's CDR3 is CSARPGNGEYNEQFF. CDR3 in DNA: TGCAGTGCTAGACCTGGTAATGGCGAGTACAATGAGCAGTTCTTC.

This chain joins TRBV6-4 and TRBJ2-5, with TRBD2 matching 10 bases. The CDR3 length is 16 residues. Germline V gene data show CDR1 as MRHNA and CDR2 as SNTAGT. Germline trimming cut 3 bases from V and 11 bases from J; bases unmatched to any gene: 15. The CDR3 spells CASSEFSLAGVNEQYF. The CDR3 bases are TGTGCCAGCAGTGAATTTTCCCTAGCGGGGGTCAATGAGCAGTACTTC.

This clonotype was detected only once. This could be a read error, since a much larger clone is one nucleotide away. Since no conserved phenylalanine or tryptophan closes the CDR3, a read error is the likely cause. V gene TRBV7-3 combines with J gene TRBJ2-1; 7 bases map to TRBD1. The CDR3 runs 16 residues. Germline V gene lookup returns CDR1 SGHTA and CDR2 FQGTGA. Trimming removed 5 bases from V and 0 bases from J; junction bases left unmatched: 7. The DNA of the CDR3 is TGTGCCAGCAGCCCGGGGACAGTAATCTCCTACAATGAGCAGTTCTGC. Amino acids: CASSPGTVISYNEQFC.